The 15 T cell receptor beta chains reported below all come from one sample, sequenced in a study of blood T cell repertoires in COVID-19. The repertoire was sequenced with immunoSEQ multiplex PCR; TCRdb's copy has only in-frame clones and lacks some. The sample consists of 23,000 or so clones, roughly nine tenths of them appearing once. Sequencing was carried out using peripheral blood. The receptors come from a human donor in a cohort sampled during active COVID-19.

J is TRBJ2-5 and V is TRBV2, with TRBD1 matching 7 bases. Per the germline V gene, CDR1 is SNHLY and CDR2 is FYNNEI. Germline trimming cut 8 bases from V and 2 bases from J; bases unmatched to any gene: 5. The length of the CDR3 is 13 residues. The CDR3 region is CASFRGQQETQYF. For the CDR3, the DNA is TGTGCCAGCTTTCGGGGACAGCAAGAGACCCAGTACTTC.

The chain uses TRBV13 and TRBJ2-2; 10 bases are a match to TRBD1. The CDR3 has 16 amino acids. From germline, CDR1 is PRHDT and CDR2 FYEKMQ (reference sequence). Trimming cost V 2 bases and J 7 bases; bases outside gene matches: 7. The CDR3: CASSLQGQGLRGELFF. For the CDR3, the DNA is TGTGCCAGCAGCTTACAGGGACAGGGGTTGCGCGGGGAGCTGTTTTTT.

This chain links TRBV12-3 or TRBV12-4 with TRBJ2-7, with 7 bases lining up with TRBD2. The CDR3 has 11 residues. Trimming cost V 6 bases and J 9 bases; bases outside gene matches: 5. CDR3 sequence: CASSGLVGQYF. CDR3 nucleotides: TGTGCCAGCAGCGGACTAGTCGGGCAGTACTTC.

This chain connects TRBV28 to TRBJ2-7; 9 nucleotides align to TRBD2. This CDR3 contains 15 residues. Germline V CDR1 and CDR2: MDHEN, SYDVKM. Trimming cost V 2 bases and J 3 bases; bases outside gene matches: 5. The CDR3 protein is CASSLVAGANYEQYF. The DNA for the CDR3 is TGTGCCAGCAGTTTAGTAGCGGGGGCCAACTACGAGCAGTACTTC.

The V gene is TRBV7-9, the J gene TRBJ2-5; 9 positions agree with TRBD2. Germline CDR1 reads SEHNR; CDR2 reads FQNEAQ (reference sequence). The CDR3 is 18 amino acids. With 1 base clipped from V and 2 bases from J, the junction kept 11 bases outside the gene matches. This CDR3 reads CASSLEVSRLAVQETQYF. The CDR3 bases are TGTGCCAGCAGCTTAGAGGTGTCTAGACTAGCGGTTCAAGAGACCCAGTACTTC.

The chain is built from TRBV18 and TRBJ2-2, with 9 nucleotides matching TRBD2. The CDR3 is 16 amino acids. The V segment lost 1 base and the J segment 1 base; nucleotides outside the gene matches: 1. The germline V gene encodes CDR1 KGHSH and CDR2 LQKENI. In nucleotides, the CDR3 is TGTGCCAGCTCACCACGACTAGCGGAGAACACCGGGGAGCTGTTTTTT. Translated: CASSPRLAENTGELFF.

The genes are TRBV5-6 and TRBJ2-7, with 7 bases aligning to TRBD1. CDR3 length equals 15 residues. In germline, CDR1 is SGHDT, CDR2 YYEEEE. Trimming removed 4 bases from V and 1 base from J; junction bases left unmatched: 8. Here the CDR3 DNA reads TGTGCCAGCAGCCCCCCAGGGGGAGTGTCCTACGAGCAGTACTTC. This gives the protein CASSPPGGVSYEQYF.

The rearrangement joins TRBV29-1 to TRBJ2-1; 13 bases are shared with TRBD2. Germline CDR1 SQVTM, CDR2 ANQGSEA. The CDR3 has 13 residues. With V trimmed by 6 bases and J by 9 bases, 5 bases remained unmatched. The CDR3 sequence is CSVKGLAGAEQFF. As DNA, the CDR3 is TGCAGCGTCAAAGGACTAGCGGGAGCTGAGCAGTTCTTC.

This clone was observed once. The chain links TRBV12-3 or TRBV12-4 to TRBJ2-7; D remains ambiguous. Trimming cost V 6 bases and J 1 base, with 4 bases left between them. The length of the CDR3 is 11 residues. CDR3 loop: CASSSSYEQYF. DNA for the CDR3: TGTGCCAGCAGCAGTTCCTACGAGCAGTACTTC.

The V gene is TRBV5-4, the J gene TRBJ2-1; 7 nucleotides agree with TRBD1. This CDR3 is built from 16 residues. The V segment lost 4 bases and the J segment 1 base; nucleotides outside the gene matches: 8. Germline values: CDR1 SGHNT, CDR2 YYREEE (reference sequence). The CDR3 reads CASSVRTGVSYNEQFF. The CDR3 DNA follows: TGTGCCAGCAGCGTGCGAACAGGGGTGTCCTACAATGAGCAGTTCTTC.

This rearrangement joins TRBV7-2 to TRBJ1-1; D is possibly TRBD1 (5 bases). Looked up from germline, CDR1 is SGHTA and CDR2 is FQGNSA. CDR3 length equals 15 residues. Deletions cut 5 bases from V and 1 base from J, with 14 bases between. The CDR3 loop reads CASSAYLGGNTEAFF. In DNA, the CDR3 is TGTGCCAGCAGCGCCTACTTGGGGGGGAACACTGAAGCTTTCTTT.

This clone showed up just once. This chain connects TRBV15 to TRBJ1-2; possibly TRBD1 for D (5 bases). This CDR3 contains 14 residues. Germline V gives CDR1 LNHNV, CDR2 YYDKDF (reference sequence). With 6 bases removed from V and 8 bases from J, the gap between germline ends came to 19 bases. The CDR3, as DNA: TGTGCCACCAGGGAAAGTAGGACACCGGCGGGCTACACCTTC. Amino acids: CATRESRTPAGYTF.

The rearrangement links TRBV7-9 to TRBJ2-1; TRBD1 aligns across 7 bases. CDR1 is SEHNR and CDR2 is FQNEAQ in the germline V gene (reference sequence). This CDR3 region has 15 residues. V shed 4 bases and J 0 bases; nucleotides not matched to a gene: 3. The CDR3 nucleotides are TGTGCCAGCAGCTACCAGGGGGTCTCCTACAATGAGCAGTTCTTC. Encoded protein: CASSYQGVSYNEQFF.

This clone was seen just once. CDR3 residues: CASSPTGDKYTEAFF. In DNA, the CDR3 is TGTGCCAGCAGCCCCACAGGGGACAAATACACTGAAGCTTTCTTT. This chain connects TRBV9 to TRBJ1-1, with 7 bases matching TRBD1. J gave up 3 bases and V 4 bases, and 9 bases lay outside the gene matches. The CDR3 runs 15 residues. The germline gives CDR1 SGDLS, CDR2 YYNGEE.

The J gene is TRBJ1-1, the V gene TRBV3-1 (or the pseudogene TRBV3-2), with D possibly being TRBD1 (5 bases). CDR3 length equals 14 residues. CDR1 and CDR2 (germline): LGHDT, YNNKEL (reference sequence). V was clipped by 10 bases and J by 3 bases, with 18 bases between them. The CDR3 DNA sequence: TGTGCCACCAGTCACTCCAACAGGTACACTGAAGCTTTCTTT. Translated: CATSHSNRYTEAFF.